By share, the clone carrying this TCR beta chain ranks as large. Its antigen is currently unknown. In germline, CDR1 is MNHEY, CDR2 SMNVEV (reference sequence). The CDR3 is 14 residues long. Trimming pared 8 bases from V and 1 base from J, leaving 14 bases between. The data derive from a study of lung T cells in sarcoidosis with Löfgren's syndrome. Study information: Bronchoalveolar lavage fluid in sarcoidosis accumulates CD4+ T cells. Broader study findings: Shared TRAV12-1 and TRBV2 CDR3 motifs across Löfgren's syndrome patients reportedly suggested public CD4+ TCRs. Sarcoidosis antigen recognition was only suggested, antigen unidentified.

Each CDR3 protein gets one entry after TCRdb re-called the reads with MiXCR. In the table there are over a thousand distinct CDR3 sequences, about 20% of which are singletons. The specimen sequenced was CD4+ T cells from PBMCs. This sequence was found in a human donor with sarcoidosis (Löfgren's syndrome or another form), or a control subject (not recorded which). The chain employs TRBV27 and TRBJ1-1; a weak D match, TRBD1 (5 bases). Written as DNA, the CDR3 is TGTGCCAGCCGGGATGGGACGGCGAACACTGAAGCTTTCTTT. This sequence encodes CASRDGTANTEAFF.